This TCR beta chain was documented in a study of blood T cell repertoires in COVID-19. Study information: The cDNA or gDNA used as material had been derived from T cells, B-cell-depleted T cells, or PBMCs.

Here immunoSEQ multiplex PCR was the method, and the copy in TCRdb shows in-frame clones only, minus some. The table records fewer than 700,000 clones, roughly nine tenths of them present only once. V was clipped by 7 bases and J by 0 bases, with 28 bases between them. The CDR3 sequence is 20 residues long. Looked up from germline, CDR1 is MDHEN and CDR2 is SYDVKM. This clone has a single count. This chain connects TRBV28 to TRBJ1-5; maybe TRBD1 (5 bases). The sample was peripheral blood. The source of this sequence is a woman aged 45-59 years with COVID-19, enrolled during active disease. CDR3 sequence reads: CASTTLDTLSGVFSNQPQHF. CDR3 nucleotides: TGTGCCAGCACCACCTTGGACACTCTTAGTGGGGTTTTTAGCAATCAGCCCCAGCATTTT.